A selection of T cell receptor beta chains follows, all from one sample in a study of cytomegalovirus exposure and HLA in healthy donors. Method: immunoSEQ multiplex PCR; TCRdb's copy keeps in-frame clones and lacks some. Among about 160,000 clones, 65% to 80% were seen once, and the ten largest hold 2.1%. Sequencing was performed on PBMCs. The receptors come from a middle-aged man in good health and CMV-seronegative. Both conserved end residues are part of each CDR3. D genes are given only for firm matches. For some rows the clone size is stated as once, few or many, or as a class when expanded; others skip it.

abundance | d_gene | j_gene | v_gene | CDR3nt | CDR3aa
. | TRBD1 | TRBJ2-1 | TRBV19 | TGTGCCAGTACCTTCGGACAGGGCGACAATGAGCAGTTCTTC | CASTFGQGDNEQFF
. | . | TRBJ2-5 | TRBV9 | TGTGCCAGCAGCGGTGGAGGGAAGGGAGGTCTGCTGTCGGAGACCCAGTACTTC | CASSGGGKGGLLSETQYF
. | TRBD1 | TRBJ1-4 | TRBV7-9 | TGTTCCAGCAGCTTAGCATTAGGTCGGGACAGAAGGGACCTGTTTTTT | CSSSLALGRDRRDLFF
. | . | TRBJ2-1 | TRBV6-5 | TGTGCCAGCAGTGAAGCGCTCGGCCAGAGGCAGTTCTTC | CASSEALGQRQFF
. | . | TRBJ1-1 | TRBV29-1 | TGCAGCGGACAGCCTTCTAACACTGAAGCTTTCTTT | CSGQPSNTEAFF
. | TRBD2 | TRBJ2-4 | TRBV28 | TGTGCCAGCAGTTTACTAGCGGGAGCGAACATTCAGTACTTC | CASSLLAGANIQYF
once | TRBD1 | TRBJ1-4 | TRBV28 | TGTGCCAGCAGTCTACCGGGACAGGGCCCGACTAATGAAAAACTGTTTTTT | CASSLPGQGPTNEKLFF
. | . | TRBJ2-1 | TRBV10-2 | TGCGCCAGCAGTGATAGGGGAAGCTCCTACAATGAGCAGTTCTTC | CASSDRGSSYNEQFF
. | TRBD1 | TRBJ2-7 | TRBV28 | TGTGCCAGCTTCAGGGGGATCGAGCAGTACTTC | CASFRGIEQYF
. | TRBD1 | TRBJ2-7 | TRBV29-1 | TGCAGCGTTGAAGGAAGGGGGACAGGGGAAGGCTACGAGCAGTACTTC | CSVEGRGTGEGYEQYF
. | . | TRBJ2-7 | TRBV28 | TGTGCCAGCAGTCGCTACGAGCAGTACTTC | CASSRYEQYF
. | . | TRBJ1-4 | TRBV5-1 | TGCGCCAGCAGCTTTACAGGGACGGGTAATGAAAAACTGTTTTTT | CASSFTGTGNEKLFF
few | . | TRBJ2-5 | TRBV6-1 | TGTGCCAGCAGGGTGGACTCGAGCCGCGTTGAGACCCAGTACTTC | CASRVDSSRVETQYF
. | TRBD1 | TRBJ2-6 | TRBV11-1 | TGTGCCAGCAGCTTAGCGGGGACAGGGGCAACTTCTGGGGCCAACGTCCTGACTTTC | CASSLAGTGATSGANVLTF
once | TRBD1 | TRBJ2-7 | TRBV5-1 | TGCGCCAGCAGCGTATCCCGGGACAGGGTCTCCTACGAGCAGTACTTC | CASSVSRDRVSYEQYF
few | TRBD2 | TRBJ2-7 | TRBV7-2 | TGTGCCAGCAGCTTAGGGACTAGCGGGCGAACTACACCCTACGAGCAGTACTTC | CASSLGTSGRTTPYEQYF
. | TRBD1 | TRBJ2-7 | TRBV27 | TGTGCCAGCTCCGGGACAGGGGGTTATGACGAGCAGTACTTC | CASSGTGGYDEQYF
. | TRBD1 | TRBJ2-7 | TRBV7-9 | TGTGCCAGCAGCTTCGGACAGGGGGAAGAGCAGTACTTC | CASSFGQGEEQYF
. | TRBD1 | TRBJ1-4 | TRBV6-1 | TGTGCCAGCCAAGGGGACAGCGCTAATGAAAAACTGTTTTTT | CASQGDSANEKLFF
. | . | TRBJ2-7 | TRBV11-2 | TGTGCCAGCAGCTTCGGGTTAGGGGGGGAGGGCGAGCAGTACTTC | CASSFGLGGEGEQYF
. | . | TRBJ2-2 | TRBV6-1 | TGTGCCTGCTCACGGGACACCGGGGAGCTGTTTTTT | CACSRDTGELFF
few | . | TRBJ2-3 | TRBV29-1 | TGCAGCGTTTCTATAGTTAGCGCGCGCACAGATACGCAGTATTTT | CSVSIVSARTDTQYF
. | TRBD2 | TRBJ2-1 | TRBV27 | TGTGCCAGCAGTCTGAATCTGAGCGGGAGAGTTTTGATCTTC | CASSLNLSGRVLIF
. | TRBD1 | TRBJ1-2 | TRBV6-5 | TGTGCCAGCAGCCACCGACAGGGGAGCGGCTACACCTTC | CASSHRQGSGYTF